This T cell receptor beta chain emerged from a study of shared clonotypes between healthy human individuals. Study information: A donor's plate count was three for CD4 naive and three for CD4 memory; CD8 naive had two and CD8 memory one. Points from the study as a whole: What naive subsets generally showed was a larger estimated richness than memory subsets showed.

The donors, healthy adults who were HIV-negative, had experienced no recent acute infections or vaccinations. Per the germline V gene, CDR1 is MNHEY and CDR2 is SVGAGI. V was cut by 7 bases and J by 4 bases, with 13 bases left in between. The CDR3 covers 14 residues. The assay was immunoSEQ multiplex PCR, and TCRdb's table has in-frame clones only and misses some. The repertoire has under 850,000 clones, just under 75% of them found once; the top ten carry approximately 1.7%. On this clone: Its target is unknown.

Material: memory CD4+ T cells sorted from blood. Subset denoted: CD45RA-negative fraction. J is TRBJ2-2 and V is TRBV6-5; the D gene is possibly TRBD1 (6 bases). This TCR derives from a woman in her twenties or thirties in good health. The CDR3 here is CASNPLQGTGELFF. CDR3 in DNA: TGTGCCAGCAACCCACTACAGGGCACCGGGGAGCTGTTTTTT.